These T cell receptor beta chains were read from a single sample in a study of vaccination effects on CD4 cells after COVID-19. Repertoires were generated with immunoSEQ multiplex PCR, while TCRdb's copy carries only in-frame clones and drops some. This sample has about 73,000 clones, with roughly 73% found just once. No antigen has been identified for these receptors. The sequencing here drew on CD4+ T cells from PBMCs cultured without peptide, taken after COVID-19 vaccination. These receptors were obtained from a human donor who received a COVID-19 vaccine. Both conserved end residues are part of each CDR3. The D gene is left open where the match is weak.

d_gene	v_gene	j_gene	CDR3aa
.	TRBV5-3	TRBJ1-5	CARSFSFDRPNQPQHF
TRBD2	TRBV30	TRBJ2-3	CARGLAGASTDTQYF
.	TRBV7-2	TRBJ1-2	CASIKRREASYGYTF
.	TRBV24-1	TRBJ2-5	CATSDLSGADYGQYF
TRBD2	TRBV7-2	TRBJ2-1	CASSLIGTSLNEQFF
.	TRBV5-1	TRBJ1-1	CASSYHPGDGTEAFF
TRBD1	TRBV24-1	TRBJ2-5	CATSDGITGGETQYF
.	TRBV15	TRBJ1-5	CATRQPQHF
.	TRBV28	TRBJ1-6	CASSLLTGIDSPLHF
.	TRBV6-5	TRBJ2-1	CASSFRGGDNEQFF
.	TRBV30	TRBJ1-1	CAWSVVGSLNTEAFF
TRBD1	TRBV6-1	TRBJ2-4	CASTRQGVAKNIQYF
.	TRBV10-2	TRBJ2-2	CASSYPGQLRSELFF
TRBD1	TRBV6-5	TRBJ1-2	CASSYTTGNYGYTF
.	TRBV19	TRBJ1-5	CASSPRGAVSNQPQHF
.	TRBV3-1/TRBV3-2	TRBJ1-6	CASSQYEGHSSPLHF
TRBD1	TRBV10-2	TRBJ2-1	CASSEPGQGIDEQFF
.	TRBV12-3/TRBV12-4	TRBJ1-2	CASTSPGRPGYTF
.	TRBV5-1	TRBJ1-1	CASSLGLRGTEAFF
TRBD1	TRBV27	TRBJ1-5	CASSPRTGGFNQPQHF
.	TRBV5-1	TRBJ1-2	CASSDLPEDGYTF
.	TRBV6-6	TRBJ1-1	CASSNSAGGNTEAFF
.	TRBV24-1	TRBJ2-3	CATSDWGSPTDTQYF
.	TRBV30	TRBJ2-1	CAWNGHDVLSDNEQFF
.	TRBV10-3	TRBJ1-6	CAISEVGSSYNSPLHF
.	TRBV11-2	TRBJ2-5	CASSLERRETQYF
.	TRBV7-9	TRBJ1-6	CASSLGTVNSPLHF
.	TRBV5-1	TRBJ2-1	CASSPGGSAYEQFF
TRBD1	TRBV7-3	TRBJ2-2	CASSPMDRVDTGELFF
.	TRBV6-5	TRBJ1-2	CASSYGALNYGYTF
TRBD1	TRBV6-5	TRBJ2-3	CASRGTGEDTQYF
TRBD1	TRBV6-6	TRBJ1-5	CASSKQGASNQPQHF
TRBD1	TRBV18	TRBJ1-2	CASSPGGGEGYTF
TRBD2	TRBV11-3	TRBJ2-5	CASSLTSGGQETQYF
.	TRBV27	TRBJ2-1	CASSARTTSSYNEQFF
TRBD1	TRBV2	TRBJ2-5	CASRKEQGQETQYF
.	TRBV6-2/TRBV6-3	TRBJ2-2	CASSYGSPSAGELFF
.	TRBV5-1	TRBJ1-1	CASSSDSFTEAFF
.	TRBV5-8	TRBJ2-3	CASSIGTSDTQYF
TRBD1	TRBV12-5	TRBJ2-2	CASGTRTGSAGELFF
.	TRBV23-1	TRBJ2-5	CASSRSLQQPTSGETQYF
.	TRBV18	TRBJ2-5	CASSVVRDQETQYF
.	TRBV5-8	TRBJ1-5	CASSLVRPSNQPQHF
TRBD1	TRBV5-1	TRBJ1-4	CASSLEGQSNEKLFF
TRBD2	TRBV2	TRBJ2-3	CASRMLAGGSDTQYF
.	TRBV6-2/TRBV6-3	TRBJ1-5	CASSWDNNQPQHF
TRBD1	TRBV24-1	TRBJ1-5	CATAGQGDQPQHF
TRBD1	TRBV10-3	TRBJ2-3	CAISLGQAGTDTQYF
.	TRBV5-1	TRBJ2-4	CASSPGLAKNIQYF
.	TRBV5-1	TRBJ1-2	CASSWQVGDGYTF
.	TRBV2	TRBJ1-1	CASSESRYTEAFF
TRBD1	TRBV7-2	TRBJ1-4	CASSYGQGAFTNEKLFF
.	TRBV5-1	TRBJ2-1	CASSFPGDSEQFF
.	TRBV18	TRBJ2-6	CASSPLSRPGDSSGANVLTF
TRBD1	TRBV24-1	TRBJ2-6	CATSESTGTLSGANVLTF
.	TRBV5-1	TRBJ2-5	CASSPGIGGSQETQYF
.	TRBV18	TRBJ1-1	CASSTHAPGTVLGVNTEAFF